Listed below are T cell receptor beta chains from one sample, sequenced in a study of CDR3 diversity in severe acne. TCRdb reprocessed the PCR reads with MiXCR, giving one entry per CDR3 protein. The sample includes over 100,000 distinct CDR3 sequences, approximately 47% of them seen just once. Sequenced input: blood. Every receptor here comes from a male donor with acne. The CDR3 runs from the conserved cysteine through the conserved F or W. Each record gives: J gene, V gene, CDR3 protein.

j_gene: TRBJ2-7; v_gene: TRBV28; CDR3aa: CASSPRDNTYEQYF
j_gene: TRBJ1-2; v_gene: TRBV4-1; CDR3aa: CASSHLLRDKAYVGYTF
j_gene: TRBJ2-3; v_gene: TRBV19; CDR3aa: CASTSGSWDTQYF
j_gene: TRBJ2-7; v_gene: TRBV7-9; CDR3aa: CASSHLAHEQYF
j_gene: TRBJ2-1; v_gene: TRBV27; CDR3aa: CASSLGTSGRYNEQFF
j_gene: TRBJ1-1; v_gene: TRBV2; CDR3aa: CASSSRGESSKSTEAFF
j_gene: TRBJ2-1; v_gene: TRBV5-1; CDR3aa: CASSLGGEPYNEQFF
j_gene: TRBJ2-1; v_gene: TRBV28; CDR3aa: CASVRDQQGNEQFF
j_gene: TRBJ1-5; v_gene: TRBV9; CDR3aa: CASSQVMGRTGWHNQPQHF
j_gene: TRBJ2-6; v_gene: TRBV7-9; CDR3aa: CASSLGTPGAGGANVLTF
j_gene: TRBJ2-1; v_gene: TRBV3-1; CDR3aa: CASSHSSGNEQFF
j_gene: TRBJ1-2; v_gene: TRBV29-1; CDR3aa: CSVQGPDSRTF
j_gene: TRBJ1-4; v_gene: TRBV10-3; CDR3aa: CATKDEKLFF
j_gene: TRBJ2-5; v_gene: TRBV15; CDR3aa: CATSDRTGGGETQYF
j_gene: TRBJ2-3; v_gene: TRBV28; CDR3aa: CASSPAAGHTDTQYF